What follows are 7 T cell receptor beta chains derived from one specimen sequenced in a study of CXCR3-negative and CXCR3-positive naive CD8 T cells. Points from the study as a whole: More hydrophobic TRB CDR3s occurred in CXCR3-positive than in CXCR3-negative naive cells.

The authors prepared UMI-labeled TRB cDNA libraries by 5' RACE. TCRdb reanalyzed the 5' RACE reads, giving one entry per CDR3 protein sequence and no DNA. Recorded for this sample: several thousand distinct CDR3 sequences. Their recognized antigens are unknown. Sequencing was done on a sample of naive CXCR3+ CD8+ T cells from blood. As for subset: CD45RO-CCR7+CD27+CD95- naive CD8+ T cells expressing CXCR3 (TNR3+). The receptors were gathered from a human donor in good health. Some clones in this sample may be carry-over from other donors' samples.

This chain uses TRBV18 with TRBJ1-2. There are 14 residues in the CDR3. Germline CDR1 KGHSH, CDR2 LQKENI. CDR3 amino acids: CASSPGSFDYGYTF. Full variable domain (remainder filled in from reference TRBV18 and TRBJ1-2): NAGVMQNPRHLVRRRGQEARLRCSPMKGHSHVYWYRQLPEEGLKFMVYLQKENIIDESGMPKERFSAEFPKEGPSILRIQQVVRGDSAAYFCASSPGSFDYGYTFGSGTRLTVV.

The rearrangement links TRBV29-1 to TRBJ2-5; as DNA is missing, the TRBD1 call by TCRdb cannot be tested. CDR1 is SQVTM, CDR2 ANQGSEA, per germline. The CDR3 totals 13 residues. This CDR3 reads CSDRDRGQETQYF.

The rearrangement joins TRBV6-5 to TRBJ1-1. The CDR3 spans 15 residues. Germline lookup yields CDR1 MNHEY and CDR2 SVGAGI. This CDR3 is CANRLTAERDTEAFF.

According to its frequency, this clonotype is medium-sized. V and J are TRBV11-2 and TRBJ2-2; TCRdb outputs TRBD1, but without DNA this stays unchecked. From germline, CDR1 is SGHAT and CDR2 FQNNGV. CDR3 length: 14 amino acids. The CDR3 sequence: CASSLPGPSWELFF.

The chain joins TRBV5-1 to TRBJ2-1; no DNA is available, so the TRBD1 call from TCRdb remains unchecked. The CDR3 contains 14 residues. Germline V gene data show CDR1 as SGHRS and CDR2 as YFSETQ. The CDR3 region is CSSSFRTQYNEQFF.

The chain combines TRBV5-1 with TRBJ2-3. The CDR3 sequence is 17 residues long. Germline V gene lookup returns CDR1 SGHRS and CDR2 YFSETQ. The CDR3 sequence: CASSLLIPTSATDTQYF.

The chain uses TRBV2 and TRBJ1-2. Per germline, CDR1 SNHLY and CDR2 FYNNEI. The CDR3 runs to 15 residues. The CDR3 region is CAISLAGNPNYGYTF.